This entry features one TCR beta chain sequence. Its antigen is unknown. The CDR3 spans 18 residues. Germline lookup yields CDR1 ENHRY and CDR2 SYGVKD. This record belongs to a study of CXCR3-negative and CXCR3-positive naive CD8 T cells. Libraries of TRB cDNA were made by 5' RACE and carried UMIs. TCRdb re-analyzed the 5' RACE reads; it lists each CDR3 protein once, without DNA. Seen in this sample are under 70,000 distinct CDR3 sequences; the ten most common clones hold 20% to 25%. Study-level results: Memory CD8+ cells showed much lower diversity, while both naive subsets displayed comparably high diversity. The level of CXCR3 expression partially decreased after cryopreservation; the majority of assays used fresh PBMCs. Similar TRBV-TRBJ usage characterized naive CXCR3-negative and CXCR3-positive cells; memory cells differed.

Sorting yielded triplicates of about 300,000 cells for each CD8+ T cell subset. This sequence joins TRBV10-3 and TRBJ2-2; the D gene TCRdb calls, TRBD2, cannot be checked with no DNA. The sequenced sample consisted of memory CD8+ T cells from blood. This TCR derives from a human donor in good health. Some clones in this sample may be carry-over from other donors' samples. CDR3 in amino acids: CAISLGLAGEGGTGELFF.